This TCR beta chain was sequenced during a study of cytomegalovirus exposure and HLA in healthy donors. A note on this clone: Other nucleotide sequences from this sample produce the same CDR3.

Amplification used 60 Vbeta primers and 13 Jbeta primers. Profiled with immunoSEQ multiplex PCR; TCRdb holds only in-frame clones, not every one. This sample carries approximately 300,000 clones, about four fifths of them seen once, and the ten largest clones take 0.3%. The trim removed 5 bases at V and 7 bases at J, leaving 6 bases unmatched. Per germline, CDR1 MGHDK and CDR2 SYGVNS. The CDR3 runs 15 residues. Sequencing was carried out using PBMCs. The receptor was isolated from a girl aged 2 to 10 in good health and CMV-seronegative. This chain connects TRBV25-1 to TRBJ2-1, with 12 bases identical to TRBD1. CDR3 bases: TGTGCCAGCAGTCCACGGGACAGGGGGCATAATGAGCAGTTCTTC. It yields the protein CASSPRDRGHNEQFF.